This TCR beta chain was profiled in a study of cytomegalovirus exposure and HLA in healthy donors. The overall study: Earlier work reported 117 million unique TCR beta sequences from 180 million or so T cells. For the approximately 410 genotyped donors, approximately 83% fell within the Caucasian-associated ancestry cluster. Overall study findings and caveats: Sequencing likely generated an artifact that appeared as a cluster of highly shared sequence variants. The study assumed roughly uniform donor sequencing depth for presence/absence analyses.

Regarding this clone: The antigen remains unidentified.

Trimming took 3 bases from V and 8 from J, leaving 14 bases between them. This CDR3 spans 13 amino acids. CDR1 and CDR2 (germline): GTSNPN, SVGIG (reference sequence). The PCR had 60 Vbeta and 13 Jbeta primers. Method: immunoSEQ multiplex PCR; TCRdb's copy keeps in-frame clones and lacks some. The sample includes under 200,000 clones, 77% of them seen just once. The sample was PBMCs. V gene TRBV30 combines with J gene TRBJ1-3, with D unresolved. The clonotype comes from a woman in her 30s in good health and CMV-seronegative. CDR3 region: CAWSTAVGYTIYF. In DNA form, the CDR3 reads TGTGCCTGGAGCACAGCGGTTGGGTACACCATATATTTT. The complete variable domain, with remaining parts taken from reference TRBV30 and TRBJ1-3, reads SQTIHQWPATLVQPVGSPLSLECTVEGTSNPNLYWYRQAAGRGLQLLFYSVGIGQISSEVPQNLSASRPQDRQFILSSKKLLLSDSGFYLCAWSTAVGYTIYFGEGSWLTVV.